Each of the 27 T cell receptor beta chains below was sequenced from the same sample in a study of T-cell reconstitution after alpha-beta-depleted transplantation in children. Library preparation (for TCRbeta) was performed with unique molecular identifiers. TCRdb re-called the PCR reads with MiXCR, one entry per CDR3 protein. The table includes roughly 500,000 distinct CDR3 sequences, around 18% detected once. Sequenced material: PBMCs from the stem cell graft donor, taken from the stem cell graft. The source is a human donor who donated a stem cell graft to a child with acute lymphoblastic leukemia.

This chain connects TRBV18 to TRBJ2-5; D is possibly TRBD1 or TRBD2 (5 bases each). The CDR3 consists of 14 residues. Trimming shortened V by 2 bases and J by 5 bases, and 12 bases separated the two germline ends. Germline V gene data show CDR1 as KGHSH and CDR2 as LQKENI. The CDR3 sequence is CASSPGTFGETQYF. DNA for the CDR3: TGTGCCAGCTCACCAGGGACGTTTGGGGAGACCCAGTACTTC.

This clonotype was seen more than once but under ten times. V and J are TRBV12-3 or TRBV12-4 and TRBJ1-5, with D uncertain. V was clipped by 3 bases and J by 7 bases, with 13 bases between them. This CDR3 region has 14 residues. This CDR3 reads CASSFGAAAQPQHF. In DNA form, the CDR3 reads TGTGCCAGCAGTTTTGGCGCGGCGGCGCAGCCCCAGCATTTT.

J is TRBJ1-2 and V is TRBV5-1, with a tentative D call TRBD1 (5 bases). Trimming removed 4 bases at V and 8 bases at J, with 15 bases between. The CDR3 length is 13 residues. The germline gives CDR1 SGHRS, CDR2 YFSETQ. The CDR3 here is CASSAPTVFGYTF. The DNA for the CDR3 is TGCGCCAGCAGCGCCCCGACAGTGTTCGGCTACACCTTC.

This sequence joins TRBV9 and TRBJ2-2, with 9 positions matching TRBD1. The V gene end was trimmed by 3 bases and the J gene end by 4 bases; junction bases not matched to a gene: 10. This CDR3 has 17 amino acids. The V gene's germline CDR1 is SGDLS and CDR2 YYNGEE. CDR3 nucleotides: TGTGCCAGCAGCGAGCGGGCGGGACAGGGTATCACCGGGGAGCTGTTTTTT. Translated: CASSERAGQGITGELFF.

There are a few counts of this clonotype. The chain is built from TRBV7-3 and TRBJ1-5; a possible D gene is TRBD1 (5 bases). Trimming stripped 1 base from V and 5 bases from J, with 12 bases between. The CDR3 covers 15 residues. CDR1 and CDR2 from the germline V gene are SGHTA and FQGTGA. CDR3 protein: CASSLKAGRDQPQHF. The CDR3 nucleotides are TGTGCCAGCAGCTTAAAGGCAGGCAGGGATCAGCCCCAGCATTTT.

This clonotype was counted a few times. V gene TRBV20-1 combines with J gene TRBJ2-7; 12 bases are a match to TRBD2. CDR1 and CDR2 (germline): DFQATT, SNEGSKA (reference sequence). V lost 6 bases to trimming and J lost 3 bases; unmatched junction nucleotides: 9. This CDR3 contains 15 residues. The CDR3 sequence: CSAFFPGLAGYEQYF. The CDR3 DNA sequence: TGCAGTGCCTTCTTCCCGGGACTAGCGGGCTACGAGCAGTACTTC.

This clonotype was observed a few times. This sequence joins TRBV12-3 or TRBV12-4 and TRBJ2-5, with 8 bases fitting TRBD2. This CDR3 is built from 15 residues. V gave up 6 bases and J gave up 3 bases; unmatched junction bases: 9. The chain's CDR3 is CASRLQGLGEETQYF. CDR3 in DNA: TGTGCCAGCAGACTACAGGGACTAGGGGAAGAGACCCAGTACTTC.

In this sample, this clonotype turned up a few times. The CDR3, as DNA: TGTGCCAGCAGCTTAGCGGCAAGTCGCACAGATACGCAGTATTTT. The encoded protein is CASSLAASRTDTQYF. J is TRBJ2-3 and V is TRBV7-3; D is ambiguous. The CDR3 covers 15 residues. Trimming shortened V by 2 bases and J by 1 base, and 10 bases separated the two germline ends. CDR1 is SGHTA and CDR2 is FQGTGA in the germline V gene.

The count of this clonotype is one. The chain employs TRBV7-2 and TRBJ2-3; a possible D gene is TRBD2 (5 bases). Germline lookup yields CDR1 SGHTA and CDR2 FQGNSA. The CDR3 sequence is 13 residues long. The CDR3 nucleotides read TGTGCGAGCGGTGCAGCCGTTAGAGATACGCAGTATTTT. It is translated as CASGAAVRDTQYF.

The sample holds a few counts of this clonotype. CDR3 nucleotides: TGTGCCAGCAGTTTAGCTGGGCCGAGCTACGAGCAGTACTTC. Translating gives CASSLAGPSYEQYF. This sequence joins TRBV12-3 or TRBV12-4 and TRBJ2-7; D is unclear. The CDR3 is 14 residues long. Trimming left V 0 bases short and J 3 bases short, with 9 bases between.

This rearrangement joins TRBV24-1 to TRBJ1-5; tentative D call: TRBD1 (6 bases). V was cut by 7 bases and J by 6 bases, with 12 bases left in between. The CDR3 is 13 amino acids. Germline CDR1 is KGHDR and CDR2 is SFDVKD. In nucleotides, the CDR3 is TGTGCCACCAGAAACAGGGAGAGTCAGCCCCAGCATTTT. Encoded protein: CATRNRESQPQHF.

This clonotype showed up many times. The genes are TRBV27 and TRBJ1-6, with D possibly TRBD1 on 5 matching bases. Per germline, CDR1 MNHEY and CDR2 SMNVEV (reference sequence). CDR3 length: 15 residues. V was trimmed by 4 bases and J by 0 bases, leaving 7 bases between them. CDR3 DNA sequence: TGTGCCAGCAGTTGGGGGGGCTCCTATAATTCACCCCTCCACTTT. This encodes CASSWGGSYNSPLHF.

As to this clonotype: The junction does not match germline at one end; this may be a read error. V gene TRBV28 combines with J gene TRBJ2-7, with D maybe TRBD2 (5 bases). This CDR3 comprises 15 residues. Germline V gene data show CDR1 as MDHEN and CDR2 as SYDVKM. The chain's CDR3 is CASSLDSPGSNEQYF. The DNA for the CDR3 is TGTGCCAGCAGCCTGGACTCCCCGGGCTCCAACGAGCAGTACTTC. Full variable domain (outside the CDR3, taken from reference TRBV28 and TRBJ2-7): DVKVTQSSRYLVKRTGEKVFLECVQDMDHENMFWYRQDPGLGLRLIYFSYDVKMKEKGDIPEGYSVSREKKERFSLILESASTNQTSMYLCASSLDSPGSNEQYFGPGTRLTVT.

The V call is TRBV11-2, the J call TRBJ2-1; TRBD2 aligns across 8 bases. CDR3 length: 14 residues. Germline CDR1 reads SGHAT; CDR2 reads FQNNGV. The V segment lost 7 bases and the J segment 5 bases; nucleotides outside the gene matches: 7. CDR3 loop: CASNRGGYNNEQFF. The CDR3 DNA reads TGTGCCAGCAACCGGGGGGGCTATAACAATGAGCAGTTCTTC.

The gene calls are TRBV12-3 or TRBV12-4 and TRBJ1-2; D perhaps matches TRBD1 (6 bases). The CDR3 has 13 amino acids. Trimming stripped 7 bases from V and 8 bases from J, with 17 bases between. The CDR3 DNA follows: TGTGCCAGCACTCCCGGGGGGGCGGGCGGCTACACCTTC. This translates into CASTPGGAGGYTF.

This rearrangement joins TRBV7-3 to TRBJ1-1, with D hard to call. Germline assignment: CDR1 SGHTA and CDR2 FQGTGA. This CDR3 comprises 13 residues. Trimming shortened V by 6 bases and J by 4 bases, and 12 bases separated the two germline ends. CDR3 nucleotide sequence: TGTGCCAGCAGGGCGGGAGGATCCACTGAAGCTTTCTTT. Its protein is CASRAGGSTEAFF.

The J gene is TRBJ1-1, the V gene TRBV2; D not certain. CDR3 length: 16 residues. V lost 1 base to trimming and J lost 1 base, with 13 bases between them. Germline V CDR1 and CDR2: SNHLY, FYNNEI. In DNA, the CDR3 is TGTGCCAGCAGTGAAGATTTTCGGGGTCGGAACACTGAAGCTTTCTTT. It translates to CASSEDFRGRNTEAFF.

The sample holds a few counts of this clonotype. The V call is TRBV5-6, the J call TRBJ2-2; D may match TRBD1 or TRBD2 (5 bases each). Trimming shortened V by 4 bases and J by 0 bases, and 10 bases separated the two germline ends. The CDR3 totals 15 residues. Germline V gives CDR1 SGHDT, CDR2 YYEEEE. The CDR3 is CASSKGRANTGELFF. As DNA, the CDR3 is TGTGCCAGCAGCAAGGGACGGGCGAACACCGGGGAGCTGTTTTTT.

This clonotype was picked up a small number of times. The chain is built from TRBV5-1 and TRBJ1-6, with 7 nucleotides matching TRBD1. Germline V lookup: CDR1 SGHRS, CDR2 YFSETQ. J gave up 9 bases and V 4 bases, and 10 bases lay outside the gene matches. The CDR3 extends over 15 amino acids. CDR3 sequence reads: CASSPVRGGISPLHF. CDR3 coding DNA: TGCGCCAGCAGCCCCGTAAGAGGGGGCATTTCACCCCTCCACTTT.

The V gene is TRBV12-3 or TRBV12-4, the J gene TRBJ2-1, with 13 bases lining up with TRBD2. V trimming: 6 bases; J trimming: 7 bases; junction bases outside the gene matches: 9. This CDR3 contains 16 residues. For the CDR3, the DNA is TGTGCCAGCAGCCCCAGACTAGCGGGAGGCATGAATGAGCAGTTCTTC. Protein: CASSPRLAGGMNEQFF.

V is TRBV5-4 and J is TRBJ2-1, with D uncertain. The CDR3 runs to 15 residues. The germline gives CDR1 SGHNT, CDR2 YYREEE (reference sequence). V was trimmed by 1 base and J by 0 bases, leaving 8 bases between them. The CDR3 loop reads CASSLSTGSYNEQFF. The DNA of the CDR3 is TGTGCCAGCAGCTTGTCGACCGGCTCCTACAATGAGCAGTTCTTC. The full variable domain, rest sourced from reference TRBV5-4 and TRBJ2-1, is ETGVTQSPTHLIKTRGQQVTLRCSSQSGHNTVSWYQQALGQGPQFIFQYYREEENGRGNFPPRFSGLQFPNYSSELNVNALELDDSALYLCASSLSTGSYNEQFFGPGTRLTVL.

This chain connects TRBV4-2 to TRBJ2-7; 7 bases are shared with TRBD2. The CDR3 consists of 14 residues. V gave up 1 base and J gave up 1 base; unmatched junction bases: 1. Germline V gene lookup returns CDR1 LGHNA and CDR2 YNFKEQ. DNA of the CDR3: TGTGCCAGCAGCCAAGGGGGGGGGTCCTACGAGCAGTACTTC. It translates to CASSQGGGSYEQYF.

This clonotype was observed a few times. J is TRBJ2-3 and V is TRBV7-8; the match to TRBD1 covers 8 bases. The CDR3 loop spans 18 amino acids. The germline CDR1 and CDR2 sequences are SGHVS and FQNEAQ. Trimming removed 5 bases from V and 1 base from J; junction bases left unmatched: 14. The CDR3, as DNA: TGTGCCAGCAGCAATACTCTCCAGGGGGCCGGGGGCACAGATACGCAGTATTTT. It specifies CASSNTLQGAGGTDTQYF.

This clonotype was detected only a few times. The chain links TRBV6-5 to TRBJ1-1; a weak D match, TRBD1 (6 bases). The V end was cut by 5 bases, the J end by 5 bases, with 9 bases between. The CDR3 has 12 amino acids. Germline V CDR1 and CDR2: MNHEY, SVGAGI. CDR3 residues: CASSTGWTEAFF. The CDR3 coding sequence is TGTGCCAGCAGTACAGGGTGGACTGAAGCTTTCTTT.

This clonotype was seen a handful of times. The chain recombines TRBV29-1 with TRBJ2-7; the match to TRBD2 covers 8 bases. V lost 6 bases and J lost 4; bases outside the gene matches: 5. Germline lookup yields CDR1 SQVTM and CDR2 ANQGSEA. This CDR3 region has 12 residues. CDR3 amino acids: CSVQGGGYEQYF. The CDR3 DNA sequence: TGCAGCGTACAGGGCGGGGGGTACGAGCAGTACTTC.

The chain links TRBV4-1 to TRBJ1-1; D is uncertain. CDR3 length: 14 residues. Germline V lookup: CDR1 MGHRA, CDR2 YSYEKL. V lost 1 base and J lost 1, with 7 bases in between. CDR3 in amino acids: CASSQGSGNTEAFF. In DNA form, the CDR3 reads TGCGCCAGCAGCCAAGGAAGCGGGAACACTGAAGCTTTCTTT.

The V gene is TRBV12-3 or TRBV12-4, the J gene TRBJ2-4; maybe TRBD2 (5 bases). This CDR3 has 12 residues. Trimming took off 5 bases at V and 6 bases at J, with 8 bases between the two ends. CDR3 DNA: TGTGCCAGCAGTGGAGGTGGAAACATTCAGTACTTC. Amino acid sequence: CASSGGGNIQYF.